This T cell receptor beta chain was captured in a study of blood T cell repertoires in COVID-19. Produced via immunoSEQ multiplex PCR; TCRdb's table is partial and in-frame only. The data show about 370,000 clones, with roughly 90% seen just once and 1.7% held by the top ten. The CDR3 is 13 residues long. Deletions cut 4 bases from V and 7 bases from J, with 16 bases between. Germline CDR1 reads GTSNPN; CDR2 reads SVGIG (reference sequence). Participants' own reports of clinical history determined their cohort assignment. The clonotype originates from a woman in her 30s who had recovered from COVID-19. The chain links TRBV30 to TRBJ1-2; no reliable D call. Sequenced: PBMCs or T cells enriched from blood (not recorded which). CDR3 DNA: TGTGCCTGGACGCAAGTTTTTGCCGGTGGCTACACCTTC. Protein sequence: CAWTQVFAGGYTF.